One T cell receptor beta chain is described in this entry. It has no known antigen specificity. There are no base qualities to consult, and no much larger clone falls within one base. The CDR3 runs 16 residues from the cysteine to the phenylalanine. The entry retains the CDR3 DNA only, 48 bases that are in frame from base 1. The data were obtained in a study of a mutant IDH1 vaccine in newly diagnosed glioma (dated by TCRdb to the early 2020s). With regard to the full study: Patients received eight vaccinations in weeks 1, 3, 5, 7, 11, 15, 19 and 23, corresponding to visits V03 through V10. Vaccination began 4-6 weeks after radiotherapy alone, or alongside temozolomide cycles in the chemotherapy-containing groups. Of the roughly 34 treated patients, approximately 62% were male and about 40% were female, and the mean age was around 40 years. Prior to enrollment, standard therapy consisting of radiotherapy alone, temozolomide alone, or radiochemotherapy with temozolomide had been administered to patients, with the combination being received by most patients. Peripheral blood samples were drawn at six visits, namely V03 (baseline), V05, V07, V10, V12 and V13. For exploratory analyses, longitudinal TCRB deep sequencing was carried out in 25 treated patients wherever samples were available.

Preparation of the library involved the immunoSEQ multiplex PCR assay. Rearranged TCR beta chain sequences were amplified with the hsTCRB Kit following the manufacturer's protocol. Sequencing of TCRB libraries was carried out on an Illumina MiSeq. Concerning the study's data processing: Demultiplexing, trimming and gene mapping were performed with the kit vendor's proprietary platform. TCRdb carries this immuneACCESS record with in-frame sequences only. Its versions omit some clonotypes, under half of them owing to an unresolved V gene in the studies checked, with the rest unexplained. V and J calls and clone size are given by that table; D and trimming were obtained from the DNA. The sample has roughly 39,000 clones on record, 80% to 90% of them singletons. The ten largest clones capture approximately 1.5% of the sample. What this sample's time point label stands for: week 5, during vaccination. Every vaccine dose consisted of 300 ug of a 20-mer mutant IDH1 peptide in Montanide, administered subcutaneously together with topical imiquimod. The donors had newly diagnosed IDH1-mutant astrocytomas of WHO grade 3 or 4 that showed loss of nuclear ATRX. The samples were drawn from NOA16, a multicentre, single-arm, open-label phase I trial in Germany that tested a mutant IDH1 peptide vaccine in humans for the first time. Genomic DNA for TCRB sequencing was extracted from EDTA blood using the DNeasy Blood and Tissue Kit.

Broader findings and caveats from the paper: Immune responses induced by the vaccine were seen in over 80% of patients across multiple MHC alleles. According to the authors, sample limitations meant that analyses of patient blood samples could not be reproduced. PBMC samples for TCRB deep sequencing were selected based on availability. Pseudoprogression seemed to be unrelated to changes in the top peripheral T cell clonotypes found by TCRB sequencing.

The sequencing used PBMCs, collected from a glioma patient whose treatment included an IDH1 peptide vaccine. This sequence uses TRBV21-1 and TRBJ2-1; the tabulated D call, TRBD2, remains unverified against the DNA. TRBV21-1 is a pseudogene segment. This clonotype originated in a man aged 35-49 years with glioma. The CDR3 protein: CASSRLAGGSYNEQFF. The nucleotides are TGTGCCAGCAGCAGACTAGCGGGAGGGTCCTACAATGAGCAGTTCTTC.